The T cell receptor (beta chain) described here comes from a study of T cell repertoires in cytomegalovirus infection. Study-wide results and limits: HLA-C-restricted CMV clonotypes gave the most frequent clonotype in two of eight donors.

In TCRdb, the reads were re-called with MiXCR into one record per CDR3 protein. The repertoire consists of 300,000 to 400,000 distinct CDR3 sequences, with 18% occurring once and the leading ten covering approximately 8%. For this clonotype: Its antigen remains unidentified.

J was trimmed by 6 bases and V by 6 bases; bases with no gene match: 4. The CDR3 length is 13 residues. Germline values: CDR1 DFQATT, CDR2 SNEGSKA (reference sequence). Sequencing was done on a sample of PBMCs. The receptor's source is a human donor in good health (CMV status not recorded). Some clones in this sample may be carry-over from other donors' samples. The V and J genes are TRBV20-1 and TRBJ1-5; 11 bases fit TRBD1. CDR3 amino acids: CSAPDRGPQPQHF. CDR3 in DNA: TGCAGTGCGCCGGACAGGGGGCCTCAGCCCCAGCATTTT.